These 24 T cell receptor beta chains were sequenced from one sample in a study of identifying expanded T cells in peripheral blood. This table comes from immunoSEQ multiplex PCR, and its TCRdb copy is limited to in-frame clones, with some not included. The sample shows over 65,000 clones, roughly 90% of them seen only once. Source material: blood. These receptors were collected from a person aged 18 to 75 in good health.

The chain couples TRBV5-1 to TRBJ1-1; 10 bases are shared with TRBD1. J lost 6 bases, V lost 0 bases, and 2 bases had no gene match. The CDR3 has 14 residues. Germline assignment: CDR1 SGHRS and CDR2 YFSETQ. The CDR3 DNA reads TGCGCCAGCAGCTTGGCGGGACAGGGGCCTGAAGCTTTCTTT. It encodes CASSLAGQGPEAFF.

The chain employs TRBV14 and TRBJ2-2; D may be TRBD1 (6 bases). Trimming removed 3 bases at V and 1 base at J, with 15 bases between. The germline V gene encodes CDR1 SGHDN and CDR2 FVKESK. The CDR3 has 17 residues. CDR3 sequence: CASSQRVGHQNTGELFF. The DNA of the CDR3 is TGTGCCAGCAGCCAGAGGGTGGGACATCAGAACACCGGGGAGCTGTTTTTT.

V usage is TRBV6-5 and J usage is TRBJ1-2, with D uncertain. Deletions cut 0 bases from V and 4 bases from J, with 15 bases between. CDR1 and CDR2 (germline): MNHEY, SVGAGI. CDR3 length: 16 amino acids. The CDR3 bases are TGTGCCAGCAGTTACTCTGCCTACCCTTCCCTCTATGGCTACACCTTC. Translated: CASSYSAYPSLYGYTF.

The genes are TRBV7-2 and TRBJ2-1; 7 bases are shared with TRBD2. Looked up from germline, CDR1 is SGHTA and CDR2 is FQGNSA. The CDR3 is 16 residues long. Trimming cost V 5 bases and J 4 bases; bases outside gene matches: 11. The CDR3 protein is CASSPIRSSGYNEQFF. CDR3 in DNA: TGTGCCAGCAGCCCCATACGAAGTAGCGGGTACAATGAGCAGTTCTTC.

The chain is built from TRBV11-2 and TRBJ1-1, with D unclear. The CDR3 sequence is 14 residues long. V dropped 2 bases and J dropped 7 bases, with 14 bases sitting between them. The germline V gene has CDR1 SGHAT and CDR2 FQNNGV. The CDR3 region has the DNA TGTGCCAGCAGCTTAAGCCAGGCCTTCAATGAAGCTTTCTTT. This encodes CASSLSQAFNEAFF. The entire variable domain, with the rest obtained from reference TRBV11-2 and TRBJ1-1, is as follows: EAGVAQSPRYKIIEKRQSVAFWCNPISGHATLYWYQQILGQGPKLLIQFQNNGVVDDSQLPKDRFSAERLKGVDSTLKIQPAKLEDSAVYLCASSLSQAFNEAFFGQGTRLTVV.

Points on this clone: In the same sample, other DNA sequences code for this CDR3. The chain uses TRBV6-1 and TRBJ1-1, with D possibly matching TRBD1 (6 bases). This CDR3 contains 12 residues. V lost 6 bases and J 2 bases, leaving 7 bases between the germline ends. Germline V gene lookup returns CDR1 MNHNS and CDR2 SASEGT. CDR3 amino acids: CASRQGNTEAFF. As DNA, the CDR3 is TGTGCCAGCAGACAGGGCAACACTGAAGCTTTCTTT.

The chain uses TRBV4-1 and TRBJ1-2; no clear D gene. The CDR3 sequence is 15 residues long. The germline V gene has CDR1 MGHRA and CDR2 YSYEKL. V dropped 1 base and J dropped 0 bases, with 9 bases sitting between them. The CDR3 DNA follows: TGCGCCAGCAGCCAAGCCGGGTCGACTAACTATGGCTACACCTTC. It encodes CASSQAGSTNYGYTF.

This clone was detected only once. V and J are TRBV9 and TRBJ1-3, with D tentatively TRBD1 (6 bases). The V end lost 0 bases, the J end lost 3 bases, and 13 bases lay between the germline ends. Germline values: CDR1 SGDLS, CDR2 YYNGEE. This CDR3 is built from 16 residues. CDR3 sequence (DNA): TGTGCCAGCAGCGTAGCCCCGGACAGTGGTGGAAACACCATATATTTT. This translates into CASSVAPDSGGNTIYF.

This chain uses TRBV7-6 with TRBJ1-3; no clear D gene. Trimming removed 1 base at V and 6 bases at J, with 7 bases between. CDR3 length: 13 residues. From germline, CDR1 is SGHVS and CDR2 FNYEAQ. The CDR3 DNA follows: TGTGCCAGCAGCTTAGGACGGGAAAACACCATATATTTT. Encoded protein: CASSLGRENTIYF.

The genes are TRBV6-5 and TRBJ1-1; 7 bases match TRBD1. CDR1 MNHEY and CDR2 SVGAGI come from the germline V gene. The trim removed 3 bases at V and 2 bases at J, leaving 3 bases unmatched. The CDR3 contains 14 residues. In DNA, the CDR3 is TGTGCCAGCAGTTATCGGACAGGAAACACTGAAGCTTTCTTT. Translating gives CASSYRTGNTEAFF.

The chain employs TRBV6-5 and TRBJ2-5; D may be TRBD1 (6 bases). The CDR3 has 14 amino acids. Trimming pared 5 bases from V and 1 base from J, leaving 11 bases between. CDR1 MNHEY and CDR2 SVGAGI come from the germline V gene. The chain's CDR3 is CASSPQGLQETQYF. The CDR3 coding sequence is TGTGCCAGCAGTCCTCAGGGGCTCCAAGAGACCCAGTACTTC.

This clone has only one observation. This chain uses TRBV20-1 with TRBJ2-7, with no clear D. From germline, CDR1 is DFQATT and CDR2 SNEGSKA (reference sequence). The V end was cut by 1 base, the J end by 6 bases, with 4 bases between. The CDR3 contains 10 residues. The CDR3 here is CSARVVEQYF. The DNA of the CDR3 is TGCAGTGCTAGAGTGGTCGAGCAGTACTTC.

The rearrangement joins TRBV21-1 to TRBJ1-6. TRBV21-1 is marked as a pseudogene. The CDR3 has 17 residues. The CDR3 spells CASSKVPGGIRNSPLHF. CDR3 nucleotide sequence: TGTGCCAGCAGCAAAGTACCTGGGGGTATTCGTAATTCACCCCTCCACTTT.

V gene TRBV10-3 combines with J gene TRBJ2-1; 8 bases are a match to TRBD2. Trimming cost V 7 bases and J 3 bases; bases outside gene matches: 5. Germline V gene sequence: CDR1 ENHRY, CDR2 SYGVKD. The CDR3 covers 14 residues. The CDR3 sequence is CAITREGDYNEQFF. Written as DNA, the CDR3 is TGTGCCATCACTCGGGAGGGCGACTACAATGAGCAGTTCTTC.

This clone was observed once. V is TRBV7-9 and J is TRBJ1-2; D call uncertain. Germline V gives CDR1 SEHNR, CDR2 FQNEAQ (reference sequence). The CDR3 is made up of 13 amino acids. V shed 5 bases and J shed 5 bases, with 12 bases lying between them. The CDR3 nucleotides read TGTGCCAGCAGCCGGGTGGTTAGATATGGCTACACCTTC. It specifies CASSRVVRYGYTF.

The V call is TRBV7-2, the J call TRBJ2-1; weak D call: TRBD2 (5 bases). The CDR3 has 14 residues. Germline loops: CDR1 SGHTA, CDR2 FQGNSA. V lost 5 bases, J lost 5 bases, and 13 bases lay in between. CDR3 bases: TGTGCCAGCAGCACAAGCGGAGCAGACAATGAGCAGTTCTTC. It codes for CASSTSGADNEQFF.

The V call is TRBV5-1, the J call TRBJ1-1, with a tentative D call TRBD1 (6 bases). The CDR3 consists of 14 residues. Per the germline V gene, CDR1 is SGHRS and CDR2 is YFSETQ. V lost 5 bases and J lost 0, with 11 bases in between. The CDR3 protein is CASRPTGLNTEAFF. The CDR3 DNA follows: TGCGCCAGCAGACCGACAGGCTTGAACACTGAAGCTTTCTTT. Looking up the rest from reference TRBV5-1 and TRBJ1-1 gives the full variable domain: KAGVTQTPRYLIKTRGQQVTLSCSPISGHRSVSWYQQTPGQGLQFLFEYFSETQRNKGNFPGRFSGRQFSNSRSEMNVSTLELGDSALYLCASRPTGLNTEAFFGQGTRLTVV.

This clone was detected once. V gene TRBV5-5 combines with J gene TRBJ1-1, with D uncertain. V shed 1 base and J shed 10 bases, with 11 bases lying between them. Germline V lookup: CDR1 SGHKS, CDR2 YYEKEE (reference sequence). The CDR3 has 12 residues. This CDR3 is CASSLPPNPAFF. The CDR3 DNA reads TGTGCCAGCAGCTTGCCCCCGAACCCAGCTTTCTTT.

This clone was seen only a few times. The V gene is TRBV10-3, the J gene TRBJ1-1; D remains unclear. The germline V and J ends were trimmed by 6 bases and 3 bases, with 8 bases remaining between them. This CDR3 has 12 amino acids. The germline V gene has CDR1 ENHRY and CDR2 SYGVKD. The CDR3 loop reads CAIRAWDTEAFF. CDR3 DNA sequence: TGTGCCATCAGGGCATGGGACACTGAAGCTTTCTTT.

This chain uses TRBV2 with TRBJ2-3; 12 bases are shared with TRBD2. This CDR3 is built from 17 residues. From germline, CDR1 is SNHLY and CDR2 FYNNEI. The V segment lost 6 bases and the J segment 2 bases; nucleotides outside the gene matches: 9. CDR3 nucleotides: TGTGCCAGCAGGGATCCGGGACTAGCGGGTGACACAGATACGCAGTATTTT. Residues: CASRDPGLAGDTDTQYF.

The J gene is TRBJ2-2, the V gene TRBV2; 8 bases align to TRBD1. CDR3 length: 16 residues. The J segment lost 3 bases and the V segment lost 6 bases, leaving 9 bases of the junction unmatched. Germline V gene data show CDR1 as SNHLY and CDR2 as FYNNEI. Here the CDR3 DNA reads TGTGCCAGCAGAGATAAGACAGGGGACGACACCGGGGAGCTGTTTTTT. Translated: CASRDKTGDDTGELFF.

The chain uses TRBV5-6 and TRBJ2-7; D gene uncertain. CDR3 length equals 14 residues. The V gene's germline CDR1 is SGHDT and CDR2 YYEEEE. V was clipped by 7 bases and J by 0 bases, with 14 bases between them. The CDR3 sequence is CASGLGSSSYEQYF. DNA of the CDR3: TGTGCCAGCGGCCTAGGGTCATCCTCCTACGAGCAGTACTTC.

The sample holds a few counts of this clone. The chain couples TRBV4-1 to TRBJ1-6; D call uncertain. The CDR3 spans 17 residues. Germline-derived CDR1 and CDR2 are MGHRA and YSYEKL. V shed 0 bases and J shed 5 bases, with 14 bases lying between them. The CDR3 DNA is TGCGCCAGCAGCCAAGAGCGCAGGACCTTCAATAATTCACCCCTCCACTTT. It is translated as CASSQERRTFNNSPLHF.

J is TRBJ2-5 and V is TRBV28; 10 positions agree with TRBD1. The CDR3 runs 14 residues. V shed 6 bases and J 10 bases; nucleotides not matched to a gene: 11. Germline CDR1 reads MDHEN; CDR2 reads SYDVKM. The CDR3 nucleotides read TGTGCCAGCAGCTTCGACAGGGGGCTGGAGGACCAGTACTTC. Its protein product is CASSFDRGLEDQYF.